This TCR beta chain was sequenced during a study of long-term antiretroviral therapy in people with HIV (dated by TCRdb to the early 2020s). A note on the overall study: Collection of the earliest samples took place about a decade ahead of the 2015 WHO recommendation for immediate ART, at a time when ART was typically delayed until CD4 counts fell. This retrospective serial study examined whether starting ART and sustained HIV suppression were associated with changes in the composition and diversity of the TRB repertoire in peripheral blood. The cohort contributed fewer than 200 cryopreserved PBMC samples from a few dozen adults with confirmed HIV infection, collected serially over a mean of approximately 6 years (range 1-12). Eleven of the 30 participants with HIV were female. No cross-contamination during QIAcube processing was shown when test extractions of a monoclonal T-cell line were performed alongside about 30 polyclonal samples.

The CDR1 and CDR2 encoded by the germline V gene are MDHEN and SYDVKM. V is shortened by 6 bases, J by 8 bases, and the region joining them spans 13 bases. The CDR3 goes from the cysteine to the phenylalanine over 12 residues. Just the 36-base CDR3 DNA is kept, in frame starting at base 1. On this clone: Its antigen is not yet known. One base away there is no much larger clone; base qualities are not given.

Inclusion was restricted to participants for whom at least one PBMC sample before ART initiation and at least two post-ART samples were available. All participants with HIV were treated in the United States of America. Cryopreserved samples of about 0.95-10 million PBMC were thawed and washed before DNA extraction. At the time of the earliest PBMC sample, participants with HIV were aged between about 20 and 54 years. Each participant contributed PBMC samples from 1-4 timepoints before ART initiation and 2-8 timepoints after ART initiation, with a median of 7 samples. For every participant, serial HIV viral load, CD4+ T-cell count, ART history and demographic data were obtained. Genomic DNA was extracted from unsorted PBMC with a Qiagen kit on a QIAcube, with processing performed in batches of 12 samples. Overall study outcomes, separate from this receptor: No data were available on ART adherence, viral resistance or therapy changes, limiting inferences about post-ART repertoire changes. The repertoire was dominated across all time points by expanded TRB clones identified before ART initiation, although this dominance was seen to fluctuate and to decrease in many PLHIV after ART. Because pre-ART samples had limited cell numbers, profiling was done on unsorted PBMC rather than on sorted CD4+ and CD8+ T cells. HIV repertoires had narrower CDR3 length ranges than controls, and the network structure suggested an antigen-experienced repertoire that shifted only slightly toward naive after ART. ART initiation was associated with a significant increase in TRB diversity, but diversity stayed significantly below transplant donor controls even after long-term ART. The samples span the years 2004 to 2017, and the ART regimens used at that time may not be as effective as current regimens. Limited PBMC availability meant only the TCR beta chain was sequenced, without alpha chain pairing.

Sequencing of the TRB variable region was done with the immunoSEQ hsTCRB v3.0 assay at survey level resolution. The target sequencing depth for TRB was roughly 35,000-50,000 T-cell genomes per sample. An Illumina MiSeq with a v3 150-cycle kit was used to sequence the pooled TRB libraries. As for the original processing: Repertoire analysis was performed in R inside a reproducible Nextflow workflow that covered QC, data transformation and analysis. LymphoSeq2, an R package for exploring AIRR-Seq data, was used to implement the custom analyses. A handful of samples that produced fewer than 5000 total TRB sequences were removed, so 190 or so HIV repertoires were analyzed. Among the approximately 200 retained HIV repertoires, roughly 60 were collected before ART initiation and approximately 130 were collected after ART initiation. Each repertoire was downsampled to 5000 TRB nucleotide sequences, and summary statistics were averaged across 100 downsampling iterations. Only TRB sequences with CDR3 regions of at least seven amino acids were retained for analysis. Two measures captured diversity: a Shannon entropy-derived clonality score and the Gini coefficient. In the repertoire networks, any two of the top 5000 CDR3 amino acid sequences were connected whenever the two sequences differed by an edit distance of one. Antigen specificity groups and MHC restriction were predicted for TRB CDR3 amino acid sequences with GLIPH2. CDR3 amino acid sequences were matched against VDJdb and McPAS-TCR to flag known CMV, EBV, HIV or tissue antigen associations. Pre-ART, post-ART and control groups were compared with Wilcoxon signed-rank tests and Holm-Bonferroni correction. As stored in TCRdb, this immuneACCESS dataset retains in-frame rearrangements with V and J assigned. A fraction of the clones does not appear; measured against another copy, unresolved V genes explain less than half of the discrepancy, and the remainder lacks a known reason. D and trimming come from the DNA, and the V and J calls and clone size come from that table. The sample yields fewer than 25,000 clones; around 81% were counted once. The ten largest clones add up to less than 15% of the sample.

The clonotype was recovered from a woman younger than 45 with HIV. This sample comprised unsorted PBMCs, obtained 2.9 years after starting antiretroviral therapy. Recombination connected TRBV28 to TRBJ1-1; confidence is insufficient to name the D gene. The nucleotide sequence reads TGTGCCAGCAGCTCGGCGTGGAGAGAAGCTTTCTTT. Translation gives CASSSAWREAFF.